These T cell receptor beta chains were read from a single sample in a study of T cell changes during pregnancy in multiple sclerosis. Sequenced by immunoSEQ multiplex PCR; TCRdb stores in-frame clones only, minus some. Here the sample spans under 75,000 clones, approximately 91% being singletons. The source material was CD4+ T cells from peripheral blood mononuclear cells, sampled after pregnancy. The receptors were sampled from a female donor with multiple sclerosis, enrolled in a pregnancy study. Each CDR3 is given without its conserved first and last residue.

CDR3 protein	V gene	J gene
ASSPPSRQH	TRBV4-1	TRBJ1-5
ATSRDYGPSTSGGTDTQY	TRBV15	TRBJ2-3
ASSRGAGGADTQY	TRBV5-6	TRBJ2-3
AWSSGGPQQY	TRBV30	TRBJ2-7
ASSRGQGAGNTIY	TRBV4-1	TRBJ1-3
ASRRTGGEGFPQH	TRBV5-1	TRBJ1-5
ASSRQGYNEQF	TRBV6-1	TRBJ2-1
AAADLNIVSYNEQF	TRBV4-1	TRBJ2-1
SLRRGIAGGGSTDTQY	TRBV29-1	TRBJ2-3
ASTGQGATNYGYT	TRBV6-5	TRBJ1-2
AIRREGLSGNTIY	TRBV10-3	TRBJ1-3
ASSYGALSSYEQY	TRBV6-5	TRBJ2-7
ASSPQTGNEQY	TRBV5-1	TRBJ2-7
SAGQGSYEQY	TRBV28	TRBJ2-7
ATSRGSGYEQY	TRBV15	TRBJ2-7
ASSPQTPPEDQY	TRBV18	TRBJ2-5
ASSTEIFRDRRPYEQY	TRBV28	TRBJ2-7
ASSEGTSGYLYNEQF	TRBV9	TRBJ2-1
ASQAGQLKHEQY	TRBV5-8	TRBJ2-7
ASSFRDRGSTEAF	TRBV19	TRBJ1-1
SVQPGLYSGNTIY	TRBV29-1	TRBJ1-3
AWSWDTRSGANVLT	TRBV30	TRBJ2-6
ASSLQWSYGYT	TRBV28	TRBJ1-2
ASSLLTGTANQETQY	TRBV28	TRBJ2-5
ASTQPRELTNTGELF	TRBV7-9	TRBJ2-2
ASSTTSGRIYEQY	TRBV28	TRBJ2-7
ASSKRATNEKLF	TRBV6-5	TRBJ1-4
ASIPDRAGNTIY	TRBV7-8	TRBJ1-3
ASSPSVAGTEAF	TRBV18	TRBJ1-1
ASSPTPGGSNYGYT	TRBV18	TRBJ1-2
ASSSVPYNEQF	TRBV18	TRBJ2-1
ASSFRGQGNNEQF	TRBV9	TRBJ2-1
AWSVDRGRPEAF	TRBV30	TRBJ1-1
ASRKGQGNTEAF	TRBV7-9	TRBJ1-1
ASSLEPGLQETQY	TRBV5-1	TRBJ2-5
ASSPGTGGGGYT	TRBV25-1	TRBJ1-2
ASSYGTGGPRNTIY	TRBV6-5	TRBJ1-3
ASSIISSGELF	TRBV19	TRBJ2-2
ASRGGQVYTGELF	TRBV6-5	TRBJ2-2
ASSSLRERAGATEAF	TRBV5-1	TRBJ1-1
ASSSQKGVTQY	TRBV4-1	TRBJ2-3
ASSPLLREGTAF	TRBV4-1	TRBJ1-1
ASSFRAGSGSPLH	TRBV7-9	TRBJ1-6
ASSFTGNSYGYT	TRBV28	TRBJ1-2